The sequence of this T cell receptor (beta chain) was determined in a study of Tregs in tolerant kidney transplant recipients (dated by TCRdb to between 2018 and 2020). Background for the entire study: Transplants used related donors with nonmyeloablative bone marrow transplantation; mixed chimerism was transient in the human trials. The study used TCRbeta sequencing to identify donor-specific regulatory T cells before combined kidney and bone marrow transplantation, then tracked those cells after transplant.

What this sample's time point label stands for: blood sample drawn before combined kidney and bone marrow transplant. Thawed PBMCs were FACS-sorted into unstimulated Tregs (CD4+CD25+CD127-), CD4+ non-Tregs (CD4+CD25-), CD4 cells and CD8 cells. Patients were several combined kidney and bone marrow transplant recipients from the ITN036ST trial, and only these trial subjects had samples available. Healthy control blood was processed to PBMCs with a Ficoll density gradient and then cryopreserved, whereas patient PBMCs were collected both before and after transplant. Genomic DNA was extracted from sorted cells with the QIAGEN DNeasy Blood and Tissue Kit for TCRbeta CDR3 sequencing. High-throughput TCRbeta CDR3 sequencing, which included PCR amplification with bias correction and internal controls, was done commercially through immunoSEQ. In the paper's pipeline: Unique productive TCRbeta sequences were defined by CDR3 nucleotide sequence when primers matched and otherwise by CDR3 amino acid sequence together with Vbeta and Jbeta genes. Sorting error was corrected by removing sequences shared between sorted populations at a frequency ratio of 2:1 or less, and the remaining shared sequences were assigned to the higher population. A sequence was defined as donor-reactive if the sequence was expanded at least 5-fold in CFSE-low cells compared with unstimulated cells and had a frequency of at least 0.01% in CFSE-low cells. Repertoire divergence was quantified by Jensen-Shannon divergence calculated from the top 100 TCRbeta sequences ranked by frequency. For samples with multiple sequencing runs, sorting error was corrected separately for each run before the runs were pooled. The immuneACCESS repertoire file appears here via TCRdb, limited to in-frame rearrangements. These files lack a portion of the clones; in checked studies, under half of the deficit traces to unresolved V genes, and the cause of the others is not known. V and J calls and clone size are those listed in that table; D and trimming were worked out from the DNA. Within this sample are about 60,000 clones, with more than 90% of them counted one time only. Around 9.9% of the sample is in the top ten clones.

The CDR3 holds 13 amino acids from the cysteine to the phenylalanine. The DNA shown is the 39-base CDR3, in frame from base 1. The V end loses 5 bases and the J end loses 7 bases, and a stretch of 14 bases separates them. From the germline V gene (reference sequence), CDR1 is MNHEY and CDR2 is SMNVEV. Concerning this clone: The target of this receptor is not known. The sample holds no much larger clone one base away, and base qualities are not on file.

Broader findings and caveats from the paper: Although technical replication error seemed to be minimal, the question of biological reproducibility was not addressed directly. Because only a small number of patients were included, the study had limitations, and the results will need to be validated in larger populations as well as under other immunosuppression protocols. Donor-specific Treg expansion was found to exceed global Treg expansion in tolerant patients, suggesting antigen-driven rather than nonspecific expansion. Expanding Tregs with activated donor B cells appeared to identify the most biologically relevant and donor-specific TCRbeta repertoire. For some patients the PCR primers changed over time, which made it impossible to compare the samples from those patients at the nucleotide level.

This TCR was sampled from a human donor who received a combined kidney and bone marrow transplant. Recombination linked TRBV27 to TRBJ1-2; TRBD1 could be the D gene, as 6 bases match. Material: CD8+ T cells from blood, obtained before the transplant. At the DNA level, the sequence is TGTGCCAGCAGTCTTAACAGGGTCTCTGGCTACACCTTC. The encoded protein is CASSLNRVSGYTF.